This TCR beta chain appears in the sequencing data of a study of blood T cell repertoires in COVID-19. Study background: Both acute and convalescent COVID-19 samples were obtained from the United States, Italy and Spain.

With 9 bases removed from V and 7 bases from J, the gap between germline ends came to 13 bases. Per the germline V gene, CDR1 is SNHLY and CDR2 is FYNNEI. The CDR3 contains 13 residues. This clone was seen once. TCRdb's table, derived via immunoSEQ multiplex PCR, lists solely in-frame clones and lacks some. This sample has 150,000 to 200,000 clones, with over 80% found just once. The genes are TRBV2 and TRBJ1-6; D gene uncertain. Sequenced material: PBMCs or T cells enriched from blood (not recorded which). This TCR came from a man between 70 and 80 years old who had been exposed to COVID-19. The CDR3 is CASSTLENSPLHF. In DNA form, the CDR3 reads TGTGCCAGTTCTACGTTGGAGAATTCACCCCTCCACTTT.